The clone carrying this TCR beta chain showed up many times. The germline V gene has CDR1 SGHTA and CDR2 FQGNSA. Trimming left V 5 bases short and J 3 bases short, with 16 bases between. The CDR3 consists of 15 residues. The data belong to a study of regulatory T cells in long-lasting Graves disease. HTBI primers from iRepertoire and Arm-PCR of CDR3 regions yielded the TCR beta libraries. TCRdb reprocessed the multiplex PCR reads with MiXCR, giving one entry per CDR3 protein. The repertoire has 250,000 to 300,000 distinct CDR3 sequences, roughly 21% of them found once; the top ten carry about 61%. Documented time point: persistent/refractory GD, antithyroid drugs over 5 years with positive TRAb. Construction of the TCR library relied on RNA isolated from PBMCs. In this cohort, patients came from an endocrinology department located in Xi'an, China.

Here the sequenced sample was peripheral blood mononuclear cells (PBMCs), taken when the disease was refractory, from a patient treated with antithyroid drugs. The chain links TRBV7-2 to TRBJ1-2; no clear D gene. This receptor was taken from a female donor with Graves disease. CDR3 sequence: CASSLGQMGDYGYTF. CDR3 nucleotides: TGTGCCAGCAGCCTAGGGCAGATGGGCGACTATGGCTACACCTTC.